This T cell receptor beta chain was profiled in a study of blood T cell repertoires in COVID-19. This clone came up a few times. Original processing methods: Reference gene primers were amplified, and this amplification served to estimate nucleated cell counts. Generated by immunoSEQ multiplex PCR, the TCRdb table keeps only in-frame clones and is missing some. That table gives V, J and clone size, and the DNA gave D and trimming. The sample yields 200,000 to 250,000 clones, around nine tenths seen once. The sequence was collected from a man aged 50-60 years with COVID-19, enrolled during active disease. Sequencing was performed on peripheral blood.

CDR3 nucleotide sequence: TGTGCCAGCCAGGAGGGGGCGATAATCTACGAGCAGTACTTC. Amino acids: CASQEGAIIYEQYF. This chain joins TRBV5-6 and TRBJ2-7; weak D call: TRBD1 (7 bases). The CDR3 is 14 residues long. Germline CDR1 SGHDT, CDR2 YYEEEE. The ends were cut back, 7 bases at V and 3 bases at J, with 17 bases in the middle.